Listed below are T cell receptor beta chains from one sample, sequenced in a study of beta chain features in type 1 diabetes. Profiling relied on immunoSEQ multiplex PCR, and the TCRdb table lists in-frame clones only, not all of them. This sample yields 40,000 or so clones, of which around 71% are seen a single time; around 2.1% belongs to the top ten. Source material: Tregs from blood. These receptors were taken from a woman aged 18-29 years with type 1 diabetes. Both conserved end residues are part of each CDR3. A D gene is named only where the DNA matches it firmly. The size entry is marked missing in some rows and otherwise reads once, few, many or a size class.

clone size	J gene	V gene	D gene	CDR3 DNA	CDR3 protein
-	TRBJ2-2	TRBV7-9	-	TGTGCCAGCAGCTTCCGGGGTTCGAACACCGGGGAGCTGTTTTTT	CASSFRGSNTGELFF
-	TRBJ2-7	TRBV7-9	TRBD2	TGTGCCAGCAGCTTGGGGGGGATTTTGTCCTACGAGCAGTACTTC	CASSLGGILSYEQYF
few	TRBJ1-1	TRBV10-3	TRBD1	TGTGCCATCAGTGATCAGACAGGGCGGGTCACTGAAGCTTTCTTT	CAISDQTGRVTEAFF
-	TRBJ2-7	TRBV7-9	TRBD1	TGTGCCAGCAGCTATGGGACAGGGGAGAGGAACGAGCAGTACTTC	CASSYGTGERNEQYF
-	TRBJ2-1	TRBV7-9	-	TGTGCCAGCAGCTCTCAGGGTCCCTCCTACAATGAGCAGTTCTTC	CASSSQGPSYNEQFF
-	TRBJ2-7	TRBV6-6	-	TGTGCCAGCAGTTACTCAAGCGGCGAGCAGTACTTC	CASSYSSGEQYF
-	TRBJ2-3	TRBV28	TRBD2	TGTGCCAGCCAACTAGCGGGAATGGATACGCAGTATTTT	CASQLAGMDTQYF
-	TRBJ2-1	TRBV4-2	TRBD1	TGTGCCAGCAGCCCAGGGGGCTACAGTCTCAATGAGCAGTTCTTC	CASSPGGYSLNEQFF
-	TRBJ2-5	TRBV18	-	TGTGCCAGCTCACCAGACCTAGCGTCGTCGGAGACCCAGTACTTC	CASSPDLASSETQYF
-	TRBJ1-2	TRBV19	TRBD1	TGTGCCACCGCGGACAGGGGGGTCTATGGCTACACCTTC	CATADRGVYGYTF
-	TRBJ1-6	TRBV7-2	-	TGTGCCAGCAGCCAGGGAGGGGGCTATAATTCACCCCTCCACTTT	CASSQGGGYNSPLHF
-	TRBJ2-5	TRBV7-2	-	TGTGCCAGCAGCTTAAACTTCCTAGCGTCCGAGACCCAGTACTTC	CASSLNFLASETQYF
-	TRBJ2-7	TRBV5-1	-	TGCGCCAGCAGGAGGGCAGGGGTGACTCTCGAGCAGTACTTC	CASRRAGVTLEQYF
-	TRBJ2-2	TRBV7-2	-	TGTGCCAGCAGCCCCTATCTGAACACCGGGGAGCTGTTTTTT	CASSPYLNTGELFF
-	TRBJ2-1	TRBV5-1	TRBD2	TGCGCCAGCGGGGAGCGGGGGGTCAATGAGCAGTTCTTC	CASGERGVNEQFF
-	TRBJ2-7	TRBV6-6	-	TGTGCCAGCAGTACCGGACATATAATATACGAGCAGTACTTC	CASSTGHIIYEQYF
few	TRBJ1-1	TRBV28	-	TGTGCCAGCAGTGGATGGGGAGAGGGCCTCCCTGAAGCTTTCTTT	CASSGWGEGLPEAFF
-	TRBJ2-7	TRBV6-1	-	TGTGCCAGCAGTGTAGGACAGAGATTACGAGGGCAGTACTTC	CASSVGQRLRGQYF
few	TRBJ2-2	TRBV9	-	TGTGCCAGCAGACCTAGCCGGAGCGGCGGGGAGCTGTTTTTT	CASRPSRSGGELFF
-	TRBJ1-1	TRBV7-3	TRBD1	TGTGCCAGCAGCCCGGATGGGACAGGGGACACTGAAGCTTTCTTT	CASSPDGTGDTEAFF
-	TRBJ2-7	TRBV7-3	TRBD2	TGTGCCAGCAGCCGGACTAGCGGGACGTCCTACGAGCAGTACTTC	CASSRTSGTSYEQYF
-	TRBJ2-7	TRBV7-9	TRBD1	TGTGCCAGCAGCTCCACGGACAGGGGTAGCTACGAGCAGTACTTC	CASSSTDRGSYEQYF
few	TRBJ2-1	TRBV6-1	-	TGTGCCAGCAGTGAAGTGGGAGGCCCCTACAATGAGCAGTTCTTC	CASSEVGGPYNEQFF
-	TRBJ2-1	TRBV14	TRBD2	TGTGCCAGCAGGCCTACTAGCGGGACATACAATGAGCAGTTCTTC	CASRPTSGTYNEQFF
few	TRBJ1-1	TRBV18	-	TGTGCCAGCTCACCACCGGCCAGGAATATAAAGGTGGGAGCTTTCTTT	CASSPPARNIKVGAFF
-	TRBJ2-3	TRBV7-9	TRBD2	TGTGCCAGCAGCTTTAGCGGGCAATCCACAGATACGCAGTATTTT	CASSFSGQSTDTQYF
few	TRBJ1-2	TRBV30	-	TGTGCCGGCCCCCGGGCGGGTAGGGGCTACACCTTC	CAGPRAGRGYTF
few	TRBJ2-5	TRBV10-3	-	TGTGCCATCAGTCTTAGCTCCCAAGAGACCCAGTACTTC	CAISLSSQETQYF
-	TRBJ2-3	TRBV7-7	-	TGTGCTAGCAGCTTAGCGTACAACACAGATACGCAGTATTTT	CASSLAYNTDTQYF
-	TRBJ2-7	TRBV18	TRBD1	TGTGCCAGCTCACAAGGGACAGGCCCTCAACCTCCAAGCTTC	CASSQGTGPQPPSF
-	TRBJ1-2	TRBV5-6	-	TGTGCCAGCAGCTTGGGGCAATCCCTAGGTTATAACTATGGCTACACCTTC	CASSLGQSLGYNYGYTF
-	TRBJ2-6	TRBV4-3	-	TGCGCCAGCAGCCCCGGGACTCTGAGCTCTGGGGCCAACGTCCTGACTTTC	CASSPGTLSSGANVLTF
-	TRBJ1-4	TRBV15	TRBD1	TGTGCCACCAGCAGAGCAGGGGGAGGTGAAAAACTGTTTTTT	CATSRAGGGEKLFF
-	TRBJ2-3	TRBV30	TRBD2	TGTGCCTGGAGTGCTAGCGGGAGGCCTGATACGCAGTATTTT	CAWSASGRPDTQYF
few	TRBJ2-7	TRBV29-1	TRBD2	TGCAGCGTCGCGGGGGTAGCTTACGAGCAGTACTTC	CSVAGVAYEQYF